This T cell receptor beta chain appears in the sequencing data of a study of shared clonotypes between healthy human individuals. Genomic DNA from each subset was divided evenly over several immunoSEQ plates. Generated by immunoSEQ multiplex PCR, the TCRdb table keeps only in-frame clones and is missing some. The repertoire has roughly 1,500,000 clones, roughly 98.5% of them found once; the top ten carry 0.36%. Regarding the study as a whole: Researchers found naive subsets generally carried larger estimated richness than memory subsets. The naive CD4 repertoires of a handful of donors were compared, and around 5% of clonotypes were shared. The sampled material consisted only of blood, and tissue repertoires are likely to differ.

Note on this clone: Its antigen is undetermined.

Germline V lookup: CDR1 MGHDK, CDR2 SYGVNS. This CDR3 contains 15 residues. Trimming left V 6 bases short and J 5 bases short, with 17 bases between. This sequence was found in a man aged 30 to 39 in good health. The chain combines TRBV25-1 with TRBJ1-5, with a possible D match to TRBD1 (6 bases). The sample consisted of naive CD4+ T cells sorted from blood. Subset in this sample: CD45RA+ positively selected. CDR3 loop: CASRGRGGSDQPQHF. The CDR3 coding sequence is TGTGCCAGCAGGGGAAGGGGGGGCTCTGATCAGCCCCAGCATTTT.